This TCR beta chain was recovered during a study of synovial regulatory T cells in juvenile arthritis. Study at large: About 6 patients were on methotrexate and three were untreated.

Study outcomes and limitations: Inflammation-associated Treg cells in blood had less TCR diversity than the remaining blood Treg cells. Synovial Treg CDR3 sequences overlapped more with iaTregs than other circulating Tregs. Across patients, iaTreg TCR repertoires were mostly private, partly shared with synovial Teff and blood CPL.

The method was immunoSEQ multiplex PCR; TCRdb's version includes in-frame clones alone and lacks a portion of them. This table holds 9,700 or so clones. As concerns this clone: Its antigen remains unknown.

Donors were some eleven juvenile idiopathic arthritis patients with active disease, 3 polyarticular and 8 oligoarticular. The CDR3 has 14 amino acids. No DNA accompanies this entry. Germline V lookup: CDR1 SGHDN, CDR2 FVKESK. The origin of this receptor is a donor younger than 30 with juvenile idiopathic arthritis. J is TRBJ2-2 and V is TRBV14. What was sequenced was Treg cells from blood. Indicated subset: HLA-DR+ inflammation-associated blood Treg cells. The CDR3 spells CASSQDIGTGELFF.